The clone carrying this T cell receptor (beta chain) was seen a single time. The target antigen is unknown. Every sample had roughly 93,000 of its TCR templates assayed. Produced via immunoSEQ multiplex PCR; TCRdb's table is partial and in-frame only. This table has 87,000 or so clones, just under 90% appearing once. The data are from a study of siplizumab effects on memory and regulatory T cells. Study results and limitations: There was no confirmation of the suppressive function of proliferating Tregs from siplizumab cultures. Where siplizumab was present, mappable alloreactive CD4+ clones averaged approximately 70% Treg-derived, compared with 25% to 30% in controls.

CDR1 and CDR2 (germline): MDHEN, SYDVKM. The CDR3 has 15 residues. J was trimmed by 5 bases and V by 3 bases; bases with no gene match: 8. This sequence originates from a human donor in good health. What was sequenced was CD4+ T cells sorted from blood. The chain employs TRBV28 and TRBJ2-7, with 9 bases that match TRBD2. The CDR3: CASSFQEREVDEQYF. CDR3 in DNA: TGTGCCAGCAGTTTCCAGGAGCGGGAGGTAGACGAGCAGTACTTC. Variable domain in full (rest from reference TRBV28 and TRBJ2-7): DVKVTQSSRYLVKRTGEKVFLECVQDMDHENMFWYRQDPGLGLRLIYFSYDVKMKEKGDIPEGYSVSREKKERFSLILESASTNQTSMYLCASSFQEREVDEQYFGPGTRLTVT.